This TCR beta chain was captured by sequencing in a study of PD-1 blockade in classical Hodgkin lymphoma (dated by TCRdb to the early 2020s). Turning to the overall study: Nivolumab dosing was 3 mg/kg intravenously every 2 weeks, continuing until either disease progression or unacceptable toxicity. A peripheral blood immune signature of response to PD-1 blockade in classical Hodgkin lymphoma was defined using TCR beta sequencing and CyTOF.

Trimming removed 2 bases from V and 5 bases from J; the gene matches leave 7 bases unexplained. Including the terminal cysteine and phenylalanine, the CDR3 comprises 16 residues. Just CDR3 DNA is preserved here, 48 bases in frame from base 1. CDR1 SGHKS and CDR2 YYEKEE are derived from the germline V gene (reference sequence). This specimen's time point label, per the study, means: cycle 2 day 1 (C2D1) of nivolumab. Relapse after autologous stem cell transplantation had occurred in all trial patients, and cohorts A, B and C were distinguished by prior brentuximab vedotin exposure. A total of over 55 patients with relapsed/refractory classical Hodgkin lymphoma made up the trial cohort, and each patient's best overall response was complete response, partial response or progressive disease. In the multi-cohort phase II CheckMate 205 trial, trial patients received single-agent nivolumab. An independent review committee assessed best overall response by applying the 2007 International Working Group response criteria. Trial PBMCs were obtained immediately prior to nivolumab initiation (C1D1) and on therapy at cycle 2 day 1 and cycle 4 day 1. Peripheral blood was collected in 8 mL Vacutainer Cell Preparation Tubes, from which PBMCs were isolated by centrifugation and then cryopreserved.

What the study reported, not specific to this receptor: Baseline TCR diversity was reported to be lower in newly diagnosed patients than in healthy donors, and even lower in relapsed/refractory patients. Diversity was lower in patients who began nivolumab less than 1 year after ASCT, so these patients were left out of later analyses to avoid confounding by immune reconstitution. Trial patients achieving complete response had baseline diversity similar to newly diagnosed patients, whereas partial responders and progressors had significantly lower diversity. The study was restricted to a single clinical trial cohort, and the causes of repertoire differences, possibly disease activity or prior therapy, were left undefined. CD4+ but not CD8+ TCR diversity rose significantly by C4D1 (p=0.0027 vs p=0.16), most apparent in complete responders (p=0.02).

Comments on this clone: The antigen it binds to is not known. There are no base qualities to consult, and no much larger clone falls within one base.

Genomic DNA was extracted with the Qiagen DNeasy kit from unsorted PBMCs and from negatively selected CD4+ and CD8+ fractions. Using primers that anneal to V and J segments, immunoSEQ multiplex PCR amplified the TCR beta CDR3 regions. A synthetic immune receptor repertoire was used to minimize amplification bias, and any residual bias was removed computationally once sequencing was done. On the authors' methods: Custom Python scripts were used to quantify repertoire diversity as the Shannon entropy index. Unsorted, CD4+ and CD8+ repertoires were examined separately, except in combined analyses, for which CD4+ and CD8+ sequences were merged in silico. Clonal expansion was defined as at least a 2-fold frequency increase after treatment relative to C1D1, with a pseudocount of 0.5 for undetected baseline clones. Singleton clones were defined as clones with 0 or 1 copy at C1D1, and non-singleton clones were defined as clones with 2 or more copies. Clones expanded in unsorted samples were labelled as CD4+, CD8+ or unknown by matching protein sequences in sorted samples from the same patient. Wilcoxon tests on paired samples were used to test diversity changes from C1D1 to C4D1. In its TCRdb copy, this immuneACCESS table keeps in-frame sequences only and misses some clones. Where compared with another copy, unresolved V genes explain less than half of these, and the others have no known cause. V, J and clone size reflect that table, while D and trimming were determined from the DNA. Counted in this sample were about 110,000 clones; 80% to 90% of them appeared once. Approximately 20% of the sample lies in the top ten.

Sequencing was performed on peripheral blood mononuclear cells (PBMCs), taken before the second cycle of nivolumab. The sequence was obtained from a human donor with classical Hodgkin lymphoma. The receptor chain draws on TRBV5-5 and TRBJ2-2, and 9 junction bases match TRBD2. In nucleotides, the sequence is TGTGCCAGCAGCTTAGACCCGGGACTAGCTACCGGGGAGCTGTTTTTT. Translation gives CASSLDPGLATGELFF.